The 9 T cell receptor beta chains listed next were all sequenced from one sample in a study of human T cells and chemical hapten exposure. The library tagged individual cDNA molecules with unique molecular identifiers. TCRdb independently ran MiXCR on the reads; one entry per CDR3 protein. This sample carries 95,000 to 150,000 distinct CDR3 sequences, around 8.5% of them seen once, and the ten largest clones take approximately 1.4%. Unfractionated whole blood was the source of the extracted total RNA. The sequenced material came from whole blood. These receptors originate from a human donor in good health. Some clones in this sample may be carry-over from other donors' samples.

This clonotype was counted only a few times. CDR3: CASAPLAGERNEQFF. The CDR3 DNA reads TGTGCCAGCGCCCCTCTAGCGGGAGAGCGGAATGAGCAGTTCTTC. The chain couples TRBV18 to TRBJ2-1; 10 bases line up with TRBD2. The junction had 11 bases not matched to a gene; V was cut back by 8 bases and J by 7 bases. CDR3 length equals 15 residues. Germline V gives CDR1 KGHSH, CDR2 LQKENI.

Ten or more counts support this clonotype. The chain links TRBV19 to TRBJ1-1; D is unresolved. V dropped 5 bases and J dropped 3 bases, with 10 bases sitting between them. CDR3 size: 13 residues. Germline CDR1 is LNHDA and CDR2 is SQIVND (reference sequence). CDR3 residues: CASSSDKHTEAFF. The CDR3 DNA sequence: TGTGCCAGTAGTTCTGACAAGCACACTGAAGCTTTCTTT.

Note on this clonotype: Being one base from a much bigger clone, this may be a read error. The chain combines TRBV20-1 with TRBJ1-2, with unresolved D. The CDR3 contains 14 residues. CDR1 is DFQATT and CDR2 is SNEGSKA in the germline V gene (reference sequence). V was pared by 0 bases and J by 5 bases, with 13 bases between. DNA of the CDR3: TGCAGTGCTAGAGATCATTCGCGAGGGTATGGCTACACCTTC. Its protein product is CSARDHSRGYGYTF.

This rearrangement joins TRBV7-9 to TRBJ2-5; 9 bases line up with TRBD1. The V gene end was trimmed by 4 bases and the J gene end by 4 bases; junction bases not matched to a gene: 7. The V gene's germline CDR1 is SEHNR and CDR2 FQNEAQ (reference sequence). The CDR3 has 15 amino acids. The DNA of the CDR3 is TGTGCCAGCAGCTCGACAGGGGGAGGAGGAGAGACCCAGTACTTC. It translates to CASSSTGGGGETQYF.

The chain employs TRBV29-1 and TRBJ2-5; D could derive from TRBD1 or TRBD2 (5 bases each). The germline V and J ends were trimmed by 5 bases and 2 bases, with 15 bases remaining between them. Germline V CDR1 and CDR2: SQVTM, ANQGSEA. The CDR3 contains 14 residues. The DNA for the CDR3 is TGCAGCGTTACACGGGACCGCGCGCAAGAGACCCAGTACTTC. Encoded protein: CSVTRDRAQETQYF.

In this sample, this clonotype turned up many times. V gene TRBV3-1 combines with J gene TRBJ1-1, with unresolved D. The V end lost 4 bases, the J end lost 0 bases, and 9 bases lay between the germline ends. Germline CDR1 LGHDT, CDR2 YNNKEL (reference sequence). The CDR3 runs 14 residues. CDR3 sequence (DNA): TGTGCCAGCAGCCTACGGGCGCTGAACACTGAAGCTTTCTTT. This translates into CASSLRALNTEAFF.

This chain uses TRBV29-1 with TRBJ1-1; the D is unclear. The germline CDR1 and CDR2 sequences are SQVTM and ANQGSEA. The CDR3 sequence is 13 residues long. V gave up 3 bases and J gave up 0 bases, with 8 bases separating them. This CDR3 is CSVERLLNTEAFF. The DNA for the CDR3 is TGCAGCGTTGAGCGGCTGCTGAACACTGAAGCTTTCTTT. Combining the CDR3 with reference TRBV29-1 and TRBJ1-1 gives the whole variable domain SAVISQKPSRDICQRGTSLTIQCQVDSQVTMMFWYRQQPGQSLTLIATANQGSEATYESGFVIDKFPISRPNLTFSTLTVSNMSPEDSSIYLCSVERLLNTEAFFGQGTRLTVV.

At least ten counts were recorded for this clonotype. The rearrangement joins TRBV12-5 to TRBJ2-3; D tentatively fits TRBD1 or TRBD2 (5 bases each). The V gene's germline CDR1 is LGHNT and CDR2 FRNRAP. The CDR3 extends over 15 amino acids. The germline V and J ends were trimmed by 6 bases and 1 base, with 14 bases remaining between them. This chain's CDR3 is CASGDGTLGTDTQYF. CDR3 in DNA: TGTGCTAGTGGAGATGGGACGCTTGGCACAGATACGCAGTATTTT.

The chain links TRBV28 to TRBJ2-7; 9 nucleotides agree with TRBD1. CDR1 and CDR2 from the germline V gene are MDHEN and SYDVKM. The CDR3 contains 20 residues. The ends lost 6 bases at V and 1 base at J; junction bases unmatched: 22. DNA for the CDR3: TGTGCCAGCAGCCTCCCGGGACAGGGAATTAGTATCCCCTCATCCTACGAGCAGTACTTC. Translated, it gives CASSLPGQGISIPSSYEQYF.